This TCR beta chain was profiled in a study of T cell responses to AZD1222 COVID-19 vaccine. TCRdb's copy holds only in-frame clones and misses some; the assay was immunoSEQ multiplex PCR. The repertoire includes approximately 85,000 clones, 80% to 90% of them detected once, and about 7% sits in the top ten. This CDR3 is 15 amino acids long. Per germline, CDR1 GTSNPN and CDR2 SVGIG (reference sequence). Trimming cost V 4 bases and J 5 bases, with 20 bases left between them. Worth noting for this clone: Its target is unknown.

General study points: Baseline testing showed seropositivity in only five to seven AZD1222 recipients.

The sample consisted of peripheral blood, taken on day 0 of AZD1222 vaccination. This chain connects TRBV30 to TRBJ2-5; D is perhaps TRBD1 (5 bases). This TCR was recovered from an adult in good health. This CDR3 reads CAWKKDKWVGETQYF. For the CDR3, the DNA is TGTGCCTGGAAAAAGGACAAGTGGGTTGGCGAGACCCAGTACTTC.